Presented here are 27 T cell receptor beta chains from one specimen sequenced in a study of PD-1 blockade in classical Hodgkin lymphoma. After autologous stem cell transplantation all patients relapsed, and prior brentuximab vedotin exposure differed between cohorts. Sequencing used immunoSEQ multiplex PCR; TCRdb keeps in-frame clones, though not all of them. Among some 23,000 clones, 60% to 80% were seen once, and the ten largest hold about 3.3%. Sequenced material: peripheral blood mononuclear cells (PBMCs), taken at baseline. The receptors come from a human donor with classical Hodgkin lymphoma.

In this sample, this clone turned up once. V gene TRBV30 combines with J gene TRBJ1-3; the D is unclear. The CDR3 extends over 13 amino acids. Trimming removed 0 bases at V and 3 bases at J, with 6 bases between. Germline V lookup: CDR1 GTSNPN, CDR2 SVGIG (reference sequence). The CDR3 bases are TGTGCCTGGAGTGTAGATAATGGAAACACCATATATTTT. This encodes CAWSVDNGNTIYF.

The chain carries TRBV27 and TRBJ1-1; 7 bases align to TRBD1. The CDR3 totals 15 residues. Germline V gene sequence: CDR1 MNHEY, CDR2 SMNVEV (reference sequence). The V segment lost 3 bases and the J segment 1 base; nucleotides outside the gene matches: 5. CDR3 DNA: TGTGCCAGCAGTTTGACAGGGAGTAAGAACACTGAAGCTTTCTTT. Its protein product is CASSLTGSKNTEAFF.

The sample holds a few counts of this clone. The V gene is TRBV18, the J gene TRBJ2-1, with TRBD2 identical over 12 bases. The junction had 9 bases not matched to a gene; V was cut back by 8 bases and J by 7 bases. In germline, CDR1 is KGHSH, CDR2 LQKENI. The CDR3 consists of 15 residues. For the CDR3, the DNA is TGTGCCAGCACCTCTAGCGGGGGGGTGAAAAATGAGCAGTTCTTC. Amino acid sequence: CASTSSGGVKNEQFF.

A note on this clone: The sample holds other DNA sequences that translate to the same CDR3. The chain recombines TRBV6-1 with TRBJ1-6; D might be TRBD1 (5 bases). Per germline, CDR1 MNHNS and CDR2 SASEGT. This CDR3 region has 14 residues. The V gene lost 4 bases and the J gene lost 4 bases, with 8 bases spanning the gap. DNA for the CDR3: TGTGCCAGCAGTGCGGGGCCATATAATTCACCCCTCCACTTT. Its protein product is CASSAGPYNSPLHF.

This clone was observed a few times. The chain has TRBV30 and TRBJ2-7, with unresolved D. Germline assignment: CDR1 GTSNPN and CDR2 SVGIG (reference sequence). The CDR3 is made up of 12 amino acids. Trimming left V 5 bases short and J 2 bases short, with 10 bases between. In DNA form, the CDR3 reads TGTGCCTGGCAAGGATTAGCCTACGAGCAGTACTTC. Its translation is CAWQGLAYEQYF.

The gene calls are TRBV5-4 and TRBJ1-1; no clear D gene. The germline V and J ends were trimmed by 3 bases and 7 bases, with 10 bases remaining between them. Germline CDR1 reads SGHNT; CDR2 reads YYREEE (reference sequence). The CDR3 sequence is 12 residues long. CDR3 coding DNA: TGTGCCAGCAGCTCGGGAGGCCTTGAAGCTTTCTTT. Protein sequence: CASSSGGLEAFF.

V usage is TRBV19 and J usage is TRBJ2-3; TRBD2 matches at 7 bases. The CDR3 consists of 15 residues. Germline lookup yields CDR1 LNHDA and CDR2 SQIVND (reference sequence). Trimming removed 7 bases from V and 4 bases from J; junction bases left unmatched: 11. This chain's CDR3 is CASTGGGGGADTQYF. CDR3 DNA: TGTGCCAGTACGGGTGGCGGGGGTGGTGCAGATACGCAGTATTTT.

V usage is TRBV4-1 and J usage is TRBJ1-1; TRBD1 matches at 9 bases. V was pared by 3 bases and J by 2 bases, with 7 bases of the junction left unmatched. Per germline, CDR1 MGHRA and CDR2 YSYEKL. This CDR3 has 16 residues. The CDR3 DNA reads TGCGCCAGCAGCCACCGACAGGGGGTGAAAAACACTGAAGCTTTCTTT. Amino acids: CASSHRQGVKNTEAFF.

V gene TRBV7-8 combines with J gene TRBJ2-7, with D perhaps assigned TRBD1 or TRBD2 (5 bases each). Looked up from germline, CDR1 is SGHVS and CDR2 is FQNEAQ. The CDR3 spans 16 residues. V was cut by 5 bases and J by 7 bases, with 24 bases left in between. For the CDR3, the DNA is TGTGCCAGCAGCGGACGATCCCCGGGACCGGGCGGGGAGCAGTACTTC. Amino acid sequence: CASSGRSPGPGGEQYF. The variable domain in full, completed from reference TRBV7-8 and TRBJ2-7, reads GAGVSQSPRYKVAKRGQDVALRCDPISGHVSLFWYQQALGQGPEFLTYFQNEAQLDKSGLPSDRFFAERPEGSVSTLKIQRTQQEDSAVYLCASSGRSPGPGGEQYFGPGTRLTVT.

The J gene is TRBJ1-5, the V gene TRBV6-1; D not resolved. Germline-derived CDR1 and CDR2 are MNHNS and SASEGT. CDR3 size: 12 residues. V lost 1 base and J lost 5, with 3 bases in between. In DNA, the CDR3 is TGTGCCAGCAGTGAAGGGGATCAGCCCCAGCATTTT. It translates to CASSEGDQPQHF.

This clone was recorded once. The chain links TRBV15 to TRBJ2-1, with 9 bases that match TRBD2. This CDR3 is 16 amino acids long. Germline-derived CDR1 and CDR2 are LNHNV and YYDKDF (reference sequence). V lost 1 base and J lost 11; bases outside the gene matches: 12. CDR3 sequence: CATSRGSSGVTAKQFF. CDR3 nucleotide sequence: TGTGCCACCAGCAGAGGGTCTAGCGGGGTTACCGCAAAGCAGTTCTTC.

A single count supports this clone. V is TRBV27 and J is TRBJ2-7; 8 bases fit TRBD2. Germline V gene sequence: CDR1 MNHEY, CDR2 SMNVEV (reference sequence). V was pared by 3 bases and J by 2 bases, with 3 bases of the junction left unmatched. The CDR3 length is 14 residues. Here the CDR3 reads CASSFTGGAYEQYF. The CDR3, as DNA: TGTGCCAGCAGTTTCACCGGGGGGGCCTACGAGCAGTACTTC.

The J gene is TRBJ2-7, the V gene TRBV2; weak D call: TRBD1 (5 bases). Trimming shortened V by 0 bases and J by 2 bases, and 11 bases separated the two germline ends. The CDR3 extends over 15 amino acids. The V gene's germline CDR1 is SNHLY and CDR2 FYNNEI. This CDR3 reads CASSEAYRFPYEQYF. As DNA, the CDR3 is TGTGCCAGCAGTGAAGCGTACAGGTTCCCCTACGAGCAGTACTTC.

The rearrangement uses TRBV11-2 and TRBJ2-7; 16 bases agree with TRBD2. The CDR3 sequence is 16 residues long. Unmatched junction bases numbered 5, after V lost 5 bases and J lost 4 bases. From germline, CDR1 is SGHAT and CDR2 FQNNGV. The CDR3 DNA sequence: TGTGCCAGCAGCCCCGGGACTAGCGGGGGGGCATACGAGCAGTACTTC. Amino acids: CASSPGTSGGAYEQYF.

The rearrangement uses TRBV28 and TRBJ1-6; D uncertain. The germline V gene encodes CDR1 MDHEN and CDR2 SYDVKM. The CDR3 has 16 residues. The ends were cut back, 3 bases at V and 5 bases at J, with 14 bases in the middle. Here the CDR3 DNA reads TGTGCCAGCAGTTTTGGCCCAGTATTGCATAATTCACCCCTCCACTTT. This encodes CASSFGPVLHNSPLHF.

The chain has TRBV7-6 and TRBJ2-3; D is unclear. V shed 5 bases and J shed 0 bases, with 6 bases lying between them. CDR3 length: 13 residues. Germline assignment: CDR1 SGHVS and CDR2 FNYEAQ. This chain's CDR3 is CASSPDSTDTQYF. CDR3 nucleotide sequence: TGTGCCAGCAGCCCGGACAGCACAGATACGCAGTATTTT.

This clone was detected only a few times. CDR3 coding DNA: TGTGCCAGCAGTTCCCGGATCTCTGGGGCCAACGTCCTGACTTTC. This encodes CASSSRISGANVLTF. The V gene is TRBV27, the J gene TRBJ2-6; D is ambiguous. This CDR3 contains 15 residues. Germline V lookup: CDR1 MNHEY, CDR2 SMNVEV (reference sequence). V lost 4 bases and J 0 bases, leaving 7 bases between the germline ends.

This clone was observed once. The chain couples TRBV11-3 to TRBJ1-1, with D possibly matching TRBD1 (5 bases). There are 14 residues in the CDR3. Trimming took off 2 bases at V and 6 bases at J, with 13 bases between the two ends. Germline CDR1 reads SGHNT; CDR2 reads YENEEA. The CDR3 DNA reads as TGTGCCAGCAGCTTAAGTGGGGGTACGGCTGAAGCTTTCTTT. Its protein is CASSLSGGTAEAFF.

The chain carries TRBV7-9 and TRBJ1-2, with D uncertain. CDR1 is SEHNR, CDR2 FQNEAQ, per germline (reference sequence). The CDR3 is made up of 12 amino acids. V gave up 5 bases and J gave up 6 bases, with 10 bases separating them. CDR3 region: CASSPQSDGYTF. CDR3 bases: TGTGCCAGCAGCCCCCAGTCGGATGGCTACACCTTC.

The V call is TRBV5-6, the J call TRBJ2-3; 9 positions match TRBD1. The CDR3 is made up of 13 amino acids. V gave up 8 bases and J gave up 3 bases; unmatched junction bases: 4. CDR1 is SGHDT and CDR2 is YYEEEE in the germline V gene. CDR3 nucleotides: TGTGCCAGTTCACAGGGGGCAACAGATACGCAGTATTTT. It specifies CASSQGATDTQYF.

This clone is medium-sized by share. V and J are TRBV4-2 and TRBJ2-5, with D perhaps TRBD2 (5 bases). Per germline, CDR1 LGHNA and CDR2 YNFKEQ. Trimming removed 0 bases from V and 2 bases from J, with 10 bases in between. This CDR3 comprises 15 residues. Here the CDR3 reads CASSQDLGSQETQYF. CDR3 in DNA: TGTGCCAGCAGCCAAGATCTAGGGAGTCAAGAGACCCAGTACTTC.

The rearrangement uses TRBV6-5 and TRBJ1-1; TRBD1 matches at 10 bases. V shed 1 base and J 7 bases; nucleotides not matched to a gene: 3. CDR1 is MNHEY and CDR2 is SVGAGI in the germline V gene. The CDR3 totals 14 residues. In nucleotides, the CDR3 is TGTGCCAGCAGTTACTTTAGGACAGGGGGTGAAGCTTTCTTT. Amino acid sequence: CASSYFRTGGEAFF.

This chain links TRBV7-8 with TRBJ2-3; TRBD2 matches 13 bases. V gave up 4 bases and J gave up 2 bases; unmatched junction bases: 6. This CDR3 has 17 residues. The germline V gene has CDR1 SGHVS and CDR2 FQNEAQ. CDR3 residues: CASSSTSGGGDTDTQYF. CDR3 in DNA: TGTGCCAGCAGCTCTACTAGCGGGGGGGGAGACACAGATACGCAGTATTTT.

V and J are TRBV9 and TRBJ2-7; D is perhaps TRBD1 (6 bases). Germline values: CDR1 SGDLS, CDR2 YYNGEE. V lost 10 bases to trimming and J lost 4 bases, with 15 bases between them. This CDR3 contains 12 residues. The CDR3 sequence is CAVPGASYEQYF. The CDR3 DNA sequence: TGTGCCGTGCCAGGGGCTTCGTACGAGCAGTACTTC.

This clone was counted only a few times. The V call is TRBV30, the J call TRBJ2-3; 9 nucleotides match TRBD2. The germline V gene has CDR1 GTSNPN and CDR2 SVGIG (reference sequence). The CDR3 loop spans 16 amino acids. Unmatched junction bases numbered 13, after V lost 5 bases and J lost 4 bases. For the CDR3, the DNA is TGTGCCTGGGCCGGGACTAGCTACACTGCGGCAGATACGCAGTATTTT. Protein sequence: CAWAGTSYTAADTQYF.

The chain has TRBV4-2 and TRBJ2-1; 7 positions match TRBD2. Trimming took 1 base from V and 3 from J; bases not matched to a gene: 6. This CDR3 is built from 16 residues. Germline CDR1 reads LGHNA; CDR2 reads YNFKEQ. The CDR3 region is CASSQGGRGDYNEQFF. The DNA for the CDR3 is TGTGCCAGCAGCCAAGGTGGGAGGGGCGACTACAATGAGCAGTTCTTC.

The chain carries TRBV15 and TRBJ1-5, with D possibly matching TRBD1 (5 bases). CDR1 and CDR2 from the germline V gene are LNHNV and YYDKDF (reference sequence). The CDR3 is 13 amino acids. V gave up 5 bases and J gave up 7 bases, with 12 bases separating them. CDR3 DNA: TGTGCCACCAGCCCCAGGGTTAGCCAGCCCCAGCATTTT. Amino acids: CATSPRVSQPQHF. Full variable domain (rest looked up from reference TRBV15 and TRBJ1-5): DAMVIQNPRYQVTQFGKPVTLSCSQTLNHNVMYWYQQKSSQAPKLLFHYYDKDFNNEADTPDNFQSRRPNTSFCFLDIRSPGLGDTAMYLCATSPRVSQPQHFGDGTRLSIL.